This paragraph reports one T cell receptor beta chain. Methods used by the authors: Researchers report that nucleated cell counts were estimated from reference gene primer amplification. The method was immunoSEQ multiplex PCR; TCRdb's version includes in-frame clones alone and lacks a portion of them. The DNA gave D and trimming, while V, J and clone size come from that table. The top ten clones hold 5% to 6.5% of a sample with 70,000 to 75,000 clones, 75% to 95% of them seen once. CDR1 is MNHEY, CDR2 SVGEGT, per germline. The CDR3 length is 12 residues. The V end lost 6 bases, the J end lost 4 bases, and 9 bases lay between the germline ends. This record comes from a study of blood T cell repertoires in COVID-19. The overall study: T cells, B-cell-depleted T cells, or PBMCs supplied cDNA or gDNA.

V gene TRBV6-2 or TRBV6-3 combines with J gene TRBJ1-2; D perhaps matches TRBD1 (6 bases). The sequencing input was peripheral blood. This clonotype was sampled from a young woman with acute or convalescent COVID-19. The CDR3 sequence: CASSQTGYGYTF. The CDR3 bases are TGTGCCAGCAGCCAGACAGGCTATGGCTACACCTTC.